One TCR beta chain is described in this entry. Its cognate antigen is unknown. Sequence at one end of the junction differs from germline and may be a read error. Using its own MiXCR run on the reads, TCRdb lists one record per CDR3 protein. The sample lists approximately 190,000 distinct CDR3 sequences; 28% were seen once. Germline CDR1 and CDR2: ENHRY and SYGVKD. The CDR3 loop spans 15 amino acids. This sample was included in a study of T cell repertoires in cytomegalovirus infection. Study findings and constraints: HLA-C-restricted CMV clonotypes gave the most frequent clonotype in two of eight donors.

The V call is TRBV10-3, the J call TRBJ2-3; TRBD2 agrees at 9 bases. The clonotype comes from a human donor in good health (CMV status not recorded). Some clones in this sample may be carry-over from other donors' samples. The sample comprised PBMCs. CDR3 sequence reads: CAISGLAGMTATQYF. CDR3 bases: TGTGCCATCAGTGGGCTAGCGGGGATGACAGCTACGCAGTATTTT.